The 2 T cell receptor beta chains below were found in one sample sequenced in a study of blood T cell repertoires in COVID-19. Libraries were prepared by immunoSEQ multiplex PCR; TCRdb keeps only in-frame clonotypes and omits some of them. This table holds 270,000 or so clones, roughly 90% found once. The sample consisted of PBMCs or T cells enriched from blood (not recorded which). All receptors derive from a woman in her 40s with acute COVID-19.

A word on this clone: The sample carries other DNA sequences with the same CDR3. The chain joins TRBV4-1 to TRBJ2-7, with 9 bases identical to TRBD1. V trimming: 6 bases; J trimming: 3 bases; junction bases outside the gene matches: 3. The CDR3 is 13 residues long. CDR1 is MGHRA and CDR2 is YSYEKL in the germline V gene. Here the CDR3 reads CASSLDRGYEQYF. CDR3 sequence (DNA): TGCGCCAGCAGTCTGGACAGGGGCTACGAGCAGTACTTC.

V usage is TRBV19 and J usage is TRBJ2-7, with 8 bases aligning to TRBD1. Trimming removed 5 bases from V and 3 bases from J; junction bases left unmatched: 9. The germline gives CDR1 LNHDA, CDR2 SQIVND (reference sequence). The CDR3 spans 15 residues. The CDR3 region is CASSPSSTGDYEQYF. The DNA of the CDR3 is TGTGCCAGTAGTCCTAGTTCGACAGGGGACTACGAGCAGTACTTC.